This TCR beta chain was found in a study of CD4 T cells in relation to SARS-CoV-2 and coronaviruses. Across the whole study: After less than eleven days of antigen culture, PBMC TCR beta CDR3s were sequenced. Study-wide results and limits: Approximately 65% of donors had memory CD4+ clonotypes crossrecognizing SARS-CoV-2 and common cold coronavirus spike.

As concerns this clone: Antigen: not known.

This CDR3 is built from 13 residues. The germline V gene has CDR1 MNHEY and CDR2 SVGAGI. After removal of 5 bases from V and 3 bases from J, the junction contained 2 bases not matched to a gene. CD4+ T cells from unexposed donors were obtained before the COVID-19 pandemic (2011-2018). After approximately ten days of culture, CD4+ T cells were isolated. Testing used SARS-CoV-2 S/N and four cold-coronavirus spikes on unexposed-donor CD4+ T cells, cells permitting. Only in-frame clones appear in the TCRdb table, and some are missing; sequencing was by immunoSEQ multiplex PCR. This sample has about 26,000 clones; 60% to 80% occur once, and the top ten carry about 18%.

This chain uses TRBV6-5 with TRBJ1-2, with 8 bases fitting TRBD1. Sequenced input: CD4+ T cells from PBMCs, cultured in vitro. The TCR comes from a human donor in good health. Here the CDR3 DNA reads TGTGCCAGCAGTCTGACAGGGGACTATGGCTACACCTTC. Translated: CASSLTGDYGYTF.